Listed here is a single T cell receptor (beta chain). Its target antigen remains unknown. Base quality data are lacking; no much larger clone is found one base away. Collaborating institutions collected whole blood in K2EDTA tubes following their own protocols. For TCRbeta analysis, collaborator samples were shipped as frozen whole blood, as isolated PBMCs, or as DNA extracted from either sample type. TCRbeta CDR3 regions were amplified from genomic DNA by means of the immunoSEQ Assay, a bias-controlled multiplex PCR. For the original study's pipeline: The number of nucleated cells in each sample was estimated by amplification of reference gene primers within the assay. To quantify the absolute abundance of each unique TCRbeta CDR3 rearrangement, sequence reads were collapsed and filtered. Productive Simpson clonality was computed per sample as the square root of Simpson's diversity index over productive rearrangements. TCRdb took this table from immuneACCESS and kept in-frame rearrangements with V and J called. Such tables lack part of the clones; where checked against another copy, unresolved V genes explain under half of the gap, and the rest is unexplained. D and trimming come from the DNA, and the V and J calls and clone size come from that table. For this sample there are 80,000 to 95,000 clones; roughly 88% appear just once. The top ten clonotypes cover approximately 34% of the sample.

In the germline V gene (reference sequence), CDR1 corresponds to MNHEY and CDR2 to SMNVEV. Clipping removes 3 bases from V and 1 base from J, with 5 as the unmatched junction base count. From its cysteine to its phenylalanine, the CDR3 spans 15 amino acids. The sequence is cut down to CDR3 DNA, 45 bases in frame from base 1. The record originates from a study of blood T cell repertoires in COVID-19 (dated by TCRdb to the early 2020s). Describing the broader study: The collaborator samples originated in the United States, Italy and Spain and spanned the acute and convalescent phases of COVID-19. The material from the prospective study consisted of cDNA or gDNA derived from T cells, B-cell-depleted T cells, or PBMCs. Deeply sampled blood TCRbeta repertoires from subjects exposed to, actively infected with, or recovered from COVID-19 were included in the dataset. A freely available public database, intended as a resource for researchers studying the immune response to SARS-CoV-2, is where the repertoires were released. The samples were drawn from two sources: the first 160 participants of the ongoing ImmuneRACE study, and fewer than 1,500 subjects contributed by 6 global collaborators. The sample metadata nearly always contained a de-identified subject ID, COVID-19 status, age in years and sex. Where available, HLA class I and class II types were obtained from metadata supplied by the sample provider rather than from assay-based typing.

Broader findings and caveats from the paper: The amount of clinical and demographic metadata varied by source and participant and was provided uncurated.

The material sequenced was peripheral blood. This chain joins TRBV27 to TRBJ1-1; TRBD1 fits 7 bases in the junction. The clonotype comes from a woman older than 75 with active or convalescent COVID-19. The CDR3 region reads CASSFLRTGNTEAFF. The nucleotide sequence reads as follows: TGTGCCAGCAGTTTTCTCCGGACAGGGAACACTGAAGCTTTCTTT.